Detailed here is one TCR beta chain. What it binds is unknown. The CDR3 is 15 amino acids. V was cut by 0 bases and J by 2 bases, with 10 bases left in between. The data originate from a study of blood T cells in healthy people across ages. Alongside a J-beta primer mix, a sample-barcoded 5' primer served in a second PCR lasting roughly 6 to 12 cycles. TCRdb reprocessed the 5' RACE reads with MiXCR, giving one entry per CDR3 protein. The table lists around 1,000,000 distinct CDR3 sequences, roughly two fifths of them singletons. Study-wide results and limits: CMV status of donors was not determined, possibly confounding expanded clonotype changes.

Sequences were obtained from blood. The chain carries TRBV12-3 or TRBV12-4 and TRBJ1-1; D remains unclear. The sequence was obtained from a man between 18 and 35 years old in good health. As DNA, the CDR3 is TGTGCCAGCAGTTTAGCGACGGGGATTAACACTGAAGCTTTCTTT. Amino acids: CASSLATGINTEAFF.